The 10 T cell receptor beta chains reported below all come from one sample, sequenced in a study of shared clonotypes between healthy human individuals. The repertoire was sequenced with immunoSEQ multiplex PCR; TCRdb's copy has only in-frame clones and lacks some. The sample lists about 2.2 million clones, 93% occurring once. Positive CCR7 selection of CD45RO-negative cells yielded the naive CD8 cells, and terminally differentiated effector memory CD45RA+ cells were excluded. Sequenced sample: naive CD8+ T cells from PBMCs. These receptors were collected from a man aged 18 to 29 in good health. Some clones in this sample may be carry-over from other donors' samples.

The gene calls are TRBV7-6 and TRBJ1-1; D call uncertain. Germline V gene sequence: CDR1 SGHVS, CDR2 FNYEAQ. The CDR3 is 13 amino acids. Trimming removed 2 bases from V and 1 base from J, with 5 bases in between. CDR3 in amino acids: CASSLRTNTEAFF. The CDR3 DNA reads as TGTGCCAGCAGCTTAAGAACGAACACTGAAGCTTTCTTT.

With regard to this clone: This same CDR3 is encoded by further DNA sequences in the sample. J is TRBJ2-7 and V is TRBV27, with 7 positions matching TRBD2. Germline V gene sequence: CDR1 MNHEY, CDR2 SMNVEV (reference sequence). Trimming removed 3 bases from V and 4 bases from J; junction bases left unmatched: 3. The CDR3 has 13 residues. CDR3 DNA: TGTGCCAGCAGTTTGCGGGGAGGGTACGAGCAGTACTTC. It specifies CASSLRGGYEQYF.

The rearrangement links TRBV4-1 to TRBJ2-7; 8 nucleotides match TRBD2. Germline CDR1 reads MGHRA; CDR2 reads YSYEKL. Germline trimming cut 0 bases from V and 3 bases from J; bases unmatched to any gene: 7. The CDR3 runs 16 residues. The DNA for the CDR3 is TGCGCCAGCAGCCAAGACCCGGGAGGGGGGTACTACGAGCAGTACTTC. It is translated as CASSQDPGGGYYEQYF.

The rearrangement uses TRBV4-1 and TRBJ2-3, with 13 bases matching TRBD2. The length of the CDR3 is 18 residues. The V gene end was trimmed by 4 bases and the J gene end by 1 base; junction bases not matched to a gene: 8. Germline CDR1 reads MGHRA; CDR2 reads YSYEKL. The CDR3 region has the DNA TGCGCCAGCAGCCCAACCGACGGACTAGCGGGAGGCACAGATACGCAGTATTTT. Protein product: CASSPTDGLAGGTDTQYF.

The V call is TRBV9, the J call TRBJ2-7; D is possibly TRBD1 (5 bases). The CDR3 has 14 residues. The V and J ends lost 1 base and 1 base respectively, with 9 bases between them. CDR1 and CDR2 (germline): SGDLS, YYNGEE. DNA for the CDR3: TGTGCCAGCAGCGTACAGGGTAATTCCTACGAGCAGTACTTC. The encoded protein is CASSVQGNSYEQYF.

The chain couples TRBV7-9 to TRBJ2-7; D ambiguous. Trimming took off 4 bases at V and 2 bases at J, with 15 bases between the two ends. The length of the CDR3 is 15 residues. The germline CDR1 and CDR2 sequences are SEHNR and FQNEAQ (reference sequence). CDR3 sequence reads: CASSSSDSVPYEQYF. The CDR3 DNA reads TGTGCCAGCAGCTCCTCTGACTCCGTCCCCTACGAGCAGTACTTC.

The genes are TRBV27 and TRBJ2-7; 9 bases fit TRBD1. V dropped 1 base and J dropped 5; count of bases not matched to a gene: 6. Germline CDR1 MNHEY, CDR2 SMNVEV (reference sequence). The CDR3 totals 15 residues. CDR3 sequence (DNA): TGTGCCAGCAGTTTATACGGGACAGGGCTTGACGAGCAGTACTTC. Its protein product is CASSLYGTGLDEQYF.

The gene calls are TRBV28 and TRBJ2-1, with 12 bases identical to TRBD2. The CDR3 has 16 amino acids. Germline values: CDR1 MDHEN, CDR2 SYDVKM. Trimming cost V 1 base and J 9 bases; bases outside gene matches: 7. The CDR3 nucleotides are TGTGCCAGCAGTTTATCTTCTAGCGGGAGGGCCCTTGAGCAGTTCTTC. Protein product: CASSLSSSGRALEQFF.

J is TRBJ2-7 and V is TRBV27, with 11 bases aligning to TRBD2. The J segment lost 4 bases and the V segment lost 4 bases, leaving 6 bases of the junction unmatched. Germline CDR1 and CDR2: MNHEY and SMNVEV (reference sequence). This CDR3 is built from 15 residues. As DNA, the CDR3 is TGTGCCAGCAGTTACGGGACTAGCGGATCATACGAGCAGTACTTC. The encoded protein is CASSYGTSGSYEQYF.

The rearrangement links TRBV4-3 to TRBJ2-7; D is uncertain. Germline CDR1 is LGHNA and CDR2 is YSLEER. The V and J ends lost 0 bases and 0 bases respectively, with 15 bases between them. This CDR3 region has 17 residues. CDR3 residues: CASSQDLNRQHSYEQYF. CDR3 nucleotide sequence: TGCGCCAGCAGCCAAGATTTGAACCGCCAGCACTCCTACGAGCAGTACTTC.